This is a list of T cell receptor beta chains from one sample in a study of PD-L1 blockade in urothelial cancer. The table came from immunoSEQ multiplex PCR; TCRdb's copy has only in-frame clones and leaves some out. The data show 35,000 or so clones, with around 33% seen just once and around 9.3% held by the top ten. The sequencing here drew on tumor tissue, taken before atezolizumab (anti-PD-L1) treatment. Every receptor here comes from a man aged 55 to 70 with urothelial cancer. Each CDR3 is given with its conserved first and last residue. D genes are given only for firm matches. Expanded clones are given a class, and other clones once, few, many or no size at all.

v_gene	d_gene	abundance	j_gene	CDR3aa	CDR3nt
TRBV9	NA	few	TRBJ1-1	CASSVEYVPAHEAFF	TGTGCCAGCAGCGTAGAGTACGTACCCGCTCACGAAGCTTTCTTT
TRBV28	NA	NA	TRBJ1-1	CASSSTAPNTEAFF	TGTGCCAGCAGTTCAACAGCCCCGAACACTGAAGCTTTCTTT
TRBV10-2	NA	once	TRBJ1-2	CASGPTGLGYGYTF	TGCGCCAGCGGCCCCACAGGGTTAGGCTATGGCTACACCTTC
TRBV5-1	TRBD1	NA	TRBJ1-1	CASSSTATGVNTEAFF	TGCGCCAGCAGCTCAACCGCGACAGGGGTGAACACTGAAGCTTTCTTT
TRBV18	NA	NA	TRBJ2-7	CASSPVETPRGEQYF	TGTGCCAGCTCACCAGTTGAGACCCCCCGTGGGGAGCAGTACTTC
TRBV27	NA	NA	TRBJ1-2	CASGTGSGNYGYTF	TGTGCCAGCGGTACAGGGTCAGGAAACTATGGCTACACCTTC
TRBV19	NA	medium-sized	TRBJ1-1	CASSPAGGEAFF	TGTGCCAGTAGTCCCGCCGGGGGAGAAGCTTTCTTT
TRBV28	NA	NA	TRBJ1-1	CASSFYPGVVNTEAFF	TGTGCCAGCAGTTTTTACCCAGGGGTTGTGAACACTGAAGCTTTCTTT
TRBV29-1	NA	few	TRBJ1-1	CSVEDRDTEAFF	TGCAGCGTTGAGGACCGGGACACTGAAGCTTTCTTT
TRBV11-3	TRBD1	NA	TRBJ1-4	CASSPTETGGNEKLFF	TGTGCCAGCAGCCCAACGGAAACAGGGGGTAATGAAAAACTGTTTTTT
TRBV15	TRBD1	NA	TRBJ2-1	CATSAGTGSNEQFF	TGTGCCACGTCCGCCGGGACAGGGAGCAATGAGCAGTTCTTC
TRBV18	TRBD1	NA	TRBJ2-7	CASSPVGGQGLGEQYF	TGTGCCAGCTCACCAGTTGGGGGACAGGGTCTCGGCGAGCAGTACTTC
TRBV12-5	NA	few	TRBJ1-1	CASSLPGHKAFF	TGTGCCAGTAGTTTACCAGGTCACAAAGCTTTCTTT
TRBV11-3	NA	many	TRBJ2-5	CASSLIGNGGLETQYF	TGTGCCAGCAGCTTAATAGGAAACGGGGGGCTCGAGACCCAGTACTTC
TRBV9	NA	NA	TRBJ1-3	CASSPQGNTIYF	TGTGCCAGCAGCCCGCAAGGAAACACCATATATTTT
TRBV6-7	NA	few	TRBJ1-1	CASSRKGETEAFF	TGTGCCAGCAGCCGAAAAGGGGAGACTGAAGCTTTCTTT
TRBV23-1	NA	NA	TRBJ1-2	CASSLWGNYGYTF	TGCGCCAGCAGCTTGTGGGGGAACTATGGCTACACCTTC
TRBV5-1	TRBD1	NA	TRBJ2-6	CASSSPGTEFSGANVLTF	TGCGCCAGCAGTTCCCCCGGGACAGAATTCTCTGGGGCCAACGTCCTGACTTTC
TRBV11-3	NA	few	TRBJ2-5	CASSPQGGVGETQYF	TGTGCCAGCAGCCCCCAGGGGGGGGTAGGAGAGACCCAGTACTTC